This T cell receptor beta chain appears in the sequencing data of a study of blood T cell repertoires in COVID-19. On the study more broadly: Spain, Italy and the United States supplied samples that represented acute and convalescent COVID-19. In each case, the material was cDNA or gDNA derived from T cells, B-cell-depleted T cells, or PBMCs.

The ends lost 3 bases at V and 3 bases at J; junction bases unmatched: 5. The CDR3 is 14 residues long. CDR1 is SGHTA and CDR2 is FQGNSA in the germline V gene. Original data processing: Reference gene primers were amplified, and this amplification served to estimate nucleated cell counts. Clones were read by immunoSEQ multiplex PCR, and TCRdb kept only the in-frame ones, dropping some. Clonal size and the V and J genes are those of that table, whereas D and trimming came from the DNA. The sample includes 150,000 to 200,000 clones, under 85% of them seen just once. The source of this sequence is a human donor in a cohort sampled during active COVID-19. Sequencing used peripheral blood. The chain has TRBV7-2 and TRBJ2-7; 7 bases line up with TRBD1. In DNA form, the CDR3 reads TGTGCCAGCAGCTTGGGGACAGAGTACTACGAGCAGTACTTC. Its translation is CASSLGTEYYEQYF. Full variable domain (missing parts from reference TRBV7-2 and TRBJ2-7): GAGVSQSPSNKVTEKGKDVELRCDPISGHTALYWYRQSLGQGLEFLIYFQGNSAPDKSGLPSDRFSAERTGGSVSTLTIQRTQQEDSAVYLCASSLGTEYYEQYFGPGTRLTVT.